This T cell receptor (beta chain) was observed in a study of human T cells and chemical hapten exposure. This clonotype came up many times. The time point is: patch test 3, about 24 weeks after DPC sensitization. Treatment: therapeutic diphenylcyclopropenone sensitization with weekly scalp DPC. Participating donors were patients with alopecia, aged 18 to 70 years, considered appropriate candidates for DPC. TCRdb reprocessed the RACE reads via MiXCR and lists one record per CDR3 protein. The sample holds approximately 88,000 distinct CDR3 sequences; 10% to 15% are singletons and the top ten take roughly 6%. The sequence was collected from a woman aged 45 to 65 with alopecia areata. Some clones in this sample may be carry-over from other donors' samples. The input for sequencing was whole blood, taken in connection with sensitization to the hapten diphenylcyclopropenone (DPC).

The DNA for the CDR3 is TGTGCCAGCAGCCTCGGAATCGCGAACACCGGGGAGCTGTTTTTT. Its translation is CASSLGIANTGELFF. The J gene is TRBJ2-2, the V gene TRBV7-9; D is unresolved. This CDR3 is built from 15 residues. CDR1 SEHNR and CDR2 FQNEAQ come from the germline V gene (reference sequence). V was cut by 5 bases and J by 0 bases, with 10 bases left in between.